This T cell receptor (beta chain) was captured in a study of T cells in Graves' hyperthyroidism and ophthalmopathy. The V gene's germline CDR1 is MNHNS and CDR2 SASEGT. This CDR3 is built from 18 residues. V dropped 5 bases and J dropped 2 bases, with 24 bases sitting between them. Amplified regions were TCR beta CDR3 sequences from RNA transcripts. During a first-round RT-PCR of the TCR CDR3, the HTBI primer set was used. Via MiXCR, TCRdb re-called the multiplex PCR reads, giving one row per CDR3 protein. Altogether under 650,000 distinct CDR3 sequences are present, 15% to 20% being singletons, with the ten largest covering around 4%. Clinicians diagnosed patients from clinical symptoms, serum thyroxine and TRAb, thyroid ultrasound and orbital computed tomography.

The sequencing sample was made of blood. This sequence joins TRBV6-1 and TRBJ1-2; maybe TRBD1 (6 bases). This receptor was taken from a woman aged 25 to 45 with Graves' hyperthyroidism. DNA of the CDR3: TGTGCCAGCAGTTTACTTGGGGGCAGGGAATATGACAACTATGGCTACACCTTC. Its protein product is CASSLLGGREYDNYGYTF.